This TCR beta chain was recovered during a study of shared clonotypes between healthy human individuals (dated by TCRdb to 2018 to 2020). Background on the whole study: The cohort included a few men and a couple of women between 18 and 49 years of age. For each donor, three plates each were used for CD4 naive and CD4 memory, two plates were used for CD8 naive, and one plate was used for CD8 memory. To estimate repertoire size and how much clonotype sharing occurs between individuals, the study deeply sequenced the blood TCR repertoires of roughly 5 healthy adults. Different laboratories and diverse techniques were used to prepare libraries and sequence TCR repertoires, to increase sequencing depth and limit assay-specific biases. Per donor, leukapheresis produced somewhere between about 0.9 and 9 billion PBMCs.

Donors were healthy HIV-negative adults with no recently reported acute infections or vaccinations. Every donor was a Caucasian adult residing in Nashville, Tennessee, USA. CD4+ T cells were enriched through magnetic negative selection, after which naive cells were positively selected on CD45RA and the remaining negative fraction served as the memory subset. Blood was collected by leukapheresis, and PBMCs were isolated by Ficoll-Histopaque density gradient centrifugation and then cryopreserved in liquid nitrogen vapor phase. Analytical flow cytometry was used to check the purity and quantity of each magnetically sorted T cell population. Each sorted fraction had its genomic DNA isolated and then quantified by UV absorbance on a Nanodrop 2000c. The CDR3, cysteine through phenylalanine, is 13 amino acids long. Just CDR3 DNA is preserved here, 39 bases in frame from base 1. V loses 11 bases at its end and J loses 4 bases; junction bases beyond the gene matches: 5. As encoded in the germline V gene (reference sequence), CDR1 is LNHNV while CDR2 is YYDKDF.

The full study reports these points: Across four donors, approximately 4.9% of naive CD4, around 3.3% of naive CD8, under 2.5% of memory CD4, and about 0.44% of memory CD8 clonotypes were shared. Incomplete sequencing was indicated by rarefaction of sorted-subset datasets, despite the large sequencing depth. Sampling was restricted to blood, and TCR repertoires in tissues likely differ from the TCR repertoires found in blood. Higher generation probabilities were observed for clonotypes shared by all four sorted-subset donors than for non-shared clonotypes. Pairwise subsampling indicated that sequencing depth was expected to affect the degree of clonotype sharing among donors. Because the study included a small number of donors, the genetic and exposure-history diversity represented was limited. Naive subsets generally had larger estimated clonotype richness than memory subsets did.

On this clone itself: Its antigen target is currently unknown. Base-call qualities are not available, and no considerably larger clone is one nucleotide away.

Using the deep immunoSEQ assay, TCR CDR3 regions were amplified from genomic DNA by multiplex PCR. Genomic DNA extracted from each cell subset was distributed evenly over all wells of several immunoSEQ 96-well plates, and each plate served as one replicate. Each replicate PCR for sorted subsets received about 220 ng genomic DNA, equal to some 32,000 T cell genomes. Purified libraries were quantified with a Qubit 3.0 fluorometer, sized on a Bioanalyzer 2100, and re-quantified with the KAPA Library Quantification kit. Every immunoSEQ 96-well plate was sequenced on a separate single-read 150-cycle Illumina NextSeq 550 flow cell. The original pipeline was this. Because only junctional sequences without quality scores were contained in the immunoSEQ output, filtering matching that applied to full-length reads could not be performed. To assign V/J genes and CDR3, sequences were annotated using PyIR, a Python wrapper for IgBLAST v1.9, with IMGT germline references. Reads were filtered out if the reads had weak V/J assignments (E-value above 1e-6), no CDR3, stop codons, out-of-frame junctions, or ambiguous translated residues. V3J clonotypes were defined as sequences sharing an identical inferred V gene, J gene, and CDR3 amino acid sequence. Percentage overlap between repertoires was computed as shared unique clonotypes divided by the size of the smaller repertoire. Three approaches were used to assess repertoire richness: RTK rarefaction, the Chao1 estimator, and Recon v2.1 estimates of unobserved clonotypes. OLGA was used to compute generation probabilities for all TCRbeta clonotypes that the gDNA method yielded from a few donors. In its TCRdb copy, this immuneACCESS table keeps in-frame sequences only and misses some clones. Where compared with another copy, unresolved V genes explain less than half of these, and the others have no known cause. V, J and clone size reflect that table, while D and trimming were determined from the DNA. This sample holds more than 1 million clones; about 84% were observed only once. Clones ranked in the top ten supply approximately 0.5% of the sample.

Sample: memory CD4+ T cells from PBMCs. What the cell subset or site label conveys for this sample: CD45RA-negative fraction. This sequence originates from a man between 18 and 35 years old in good health. Some clones in this sample may be carry-over from other donors' samples. The chain is encoded by TRBV15 joined to TRBJ2-2; TRBD1 lines up with 9 middle nucleotides. The DNA sequence follows: TGTGCCGTTCGACAGGGGGGCACCGGGGAGCTGTTTTTT. Its protein is CAVRQGGTGELFF.